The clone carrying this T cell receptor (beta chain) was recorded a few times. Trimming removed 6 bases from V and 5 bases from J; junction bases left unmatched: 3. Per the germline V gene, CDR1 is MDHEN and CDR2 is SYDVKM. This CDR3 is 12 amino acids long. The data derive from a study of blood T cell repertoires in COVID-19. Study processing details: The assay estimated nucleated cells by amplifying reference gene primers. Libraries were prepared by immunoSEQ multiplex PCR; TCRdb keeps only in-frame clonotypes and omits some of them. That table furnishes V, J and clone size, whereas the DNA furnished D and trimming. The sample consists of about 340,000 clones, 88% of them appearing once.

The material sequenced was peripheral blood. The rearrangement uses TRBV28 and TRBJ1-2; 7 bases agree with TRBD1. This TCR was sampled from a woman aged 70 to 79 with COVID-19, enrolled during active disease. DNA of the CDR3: TGTGCCAGCAGACCGACAGGGTATGGCTACACCTTC. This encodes CASRPTGYGYTF.